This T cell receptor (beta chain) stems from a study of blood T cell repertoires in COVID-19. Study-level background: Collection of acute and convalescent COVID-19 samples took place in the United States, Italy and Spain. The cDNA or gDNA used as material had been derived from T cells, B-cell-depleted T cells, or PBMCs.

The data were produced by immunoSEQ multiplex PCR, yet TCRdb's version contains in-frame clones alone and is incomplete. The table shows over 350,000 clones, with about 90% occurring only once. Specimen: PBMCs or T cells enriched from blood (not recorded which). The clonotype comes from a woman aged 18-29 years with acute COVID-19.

The CDR3 protein is CASSLTGRGQGRSPLHF. CDR3 coding DNA: TGTGCCAGCAGCTTAACAGGTCGGGGACAGGGGAGGTCACCCCTCCACTTT. J is TRBJ1-6 and V is TRBV7-3, with 10 bases fitting TRBD1. J lost 10 bases, V lost 0 bases, and 9 bases had no gene match. Germline lookup yields CDR1 SGHTA and CDR2 FQGTGA. The length of the CDR3 is 17 residues.